This TCR beta chain came from a study of blood T cell repertoires in COVID-19 (dated by TCRdb to about 2020). With respect to the entire study: The collaborator samples originated in the United States, Italy and Spain and spanned the acute and convalescent phases of COVID-19. The prospective study material was composed of cDNA or gDNA derived from T cells, B-cell-depleted T cells, or PBMCs. The dataset comprised deeply sampled blood TCRbeta repertoires from subjects exposed to, actively infected with, or recovered from COVID-19. The repertoires were released in a freely available public database meant as a resource for research on the immune response to SARS-CoV-2. The samples were drawn from two sources: the first 160 participants of the ongoing ImmuneRACE study, and 1,000 to 1,500 subjects contributed by 6 global collaborators. The sample metadata nearly always contained a de-identified subject ID, COVID-19 status, age in years and sex. Where available, HLA class I and class II types were obtained from metadata supplied by the sample provider rather than from assay-based typing. Results the study describes overall, beyond this receptor: How much clinical and demographic metadata was included differed by source and by participant, and the metadata was provided uncurated.

About this clone: Its antigen is not yet known. No much larger clone exists at a distance of one base, and base qualities are not known.

In the germline V gene (reference sequence), CDR1 corresponds to LNHDA and CDR2 to SQIVND. The cysteine opens and the phenylalanine closes a CDR3 of 16 amino acids. The retained sequence is limited to the CDR3, 48 bases, with the frame set at the first base. Relative to germline, V is missing 3 bases and J is missing 8 bases, with 10 bases of the junction outside any gene match. Enrolling through a virtual design, the prospective study's participants ranged in age from roughly 18 to 89 years and lived across some 23 United States geographic areas. Cohort assignment in the prospective study relied on participant-reported clinical history from a screening survey and a study questionnaire. Recovered participants in ImmuneRACE Cohort 3 were defined by two consecutive negative NP/OP PCR tests, clearance by a healthcare professional, or resolution of symptoms. Mobile phlebotomists in the prospective study collected whole blood, serum and a nasopharyngeal or oropharyngeal swab from every participant. Prospective study participants could optionally give additional blood draws and questionnaires over an approximately 2-month period. Prospective study blood samples were shipped either frozen or at room temperature before DNA extraction.

TCRbeta CDR3 regions were amplified from genomic DNA using the immunoSEQ Assay, a bias-controlled multiplex PCR. The original pipeline was this. Nucleated cell counts per sample were estimated from amplification of reference gene primers within the assay. To quantify the absolute abundance of each unique TCRbeta CDR3 rearrangement, sequence reads were collapsed and filtered. Productive Simpson clonality was computed per sample as the square root of Simpson's diversity index over productive rearrangements. In its TCRdb copy, this immuneACCESS table keeps in-frame sequences only and misses some clones. Where compared with another copy, unresolved V genes explain less than half of these, and the others have no known cause. V and J calls and clone size are copied from that table; D and trimming were computed from the DNA. The sample table contains around 500,000 clones; only one count was recorded for about 88% of them. The ten largest clones represent approximately 8% of the sample.

The sequence came from a woman aged 55 to 70 who had recovered from COVID-19. The specimen sequenced was PBMCs or T cells enriched from blood (not recorded which). The chain is made from TRBV19 and TRBJ1-6, with TRBD1 matching 7 junction bases. The sequenced DNA: TGTGCCAGTAGTATTTACAGGGGAAGGAGGGATTCACCCCTCCACTTT. Translation gives CASSIYRGRRDSPLHF.